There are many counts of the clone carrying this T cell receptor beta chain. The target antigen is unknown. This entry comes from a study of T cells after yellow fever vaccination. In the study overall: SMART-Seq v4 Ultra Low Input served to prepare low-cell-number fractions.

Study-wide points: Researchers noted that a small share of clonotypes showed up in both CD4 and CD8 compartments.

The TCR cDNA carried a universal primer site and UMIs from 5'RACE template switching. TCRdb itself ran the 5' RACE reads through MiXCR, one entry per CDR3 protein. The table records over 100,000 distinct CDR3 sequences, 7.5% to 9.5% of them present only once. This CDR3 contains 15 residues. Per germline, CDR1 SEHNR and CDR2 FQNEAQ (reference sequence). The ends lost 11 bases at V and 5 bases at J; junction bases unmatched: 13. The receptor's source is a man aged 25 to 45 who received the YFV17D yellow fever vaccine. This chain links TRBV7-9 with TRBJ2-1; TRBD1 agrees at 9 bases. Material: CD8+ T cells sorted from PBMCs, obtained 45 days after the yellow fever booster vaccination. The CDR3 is CASTPPGTGNNEQFF. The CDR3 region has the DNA TGTGCCTCAACACCACCCGGGACAGGGAACAATGAGCAGTTCTTC.